This T cell receptor beta chain comes out of a study of blood T cell repertoires in COVID-19. Across the whole study: COVID-19 samples collected from the United States, Italy and Spain covered acute and convalescent phases. T cells, B-cell-depleted T cells, or PBMCs provided the cDNA or gDNA that served as material.

J lost 4 bases, V lost 6 bases, and 8 bases had no gene match. The CDR3 totals 16 residues. From germline, CDR1 is MNHEY and CDR2 SMNVEV (reference sequence). This clone was picked up one time. Per the authors' pipeline: Amplification from reference gene primers served as the basis for estimated nucleated cell counts. Only in-frame clones appear in the TCRdb table, and some are missing; sequencing was by immunoSEQ multiplex PCR. The V and J calls and clone size come from that table; D and trimming were worked out from the DNA. The sample lists 300,000 to 400,000 clones; roughly 87% were seen once. Cohorts were based on clinical histories the participants reported.

The chain employs TRBV27 and TRBJ2-2; 10 nucleotides align to TRBD1. Material: PBMCs or T cells enriched from blood (not recorded which). This TCR was recovered from a woman aged 25 to 39 who had recovered from COVID-19. CDR3 in amino acids: CASSRTGTGVTGELFF. The CDR3 DNA sequence: TGTGCCAGCAGCCGCACCGGGACAGGGGTCACCGGGGAGCTGTTTTTT.